The sequence of this T cell receptor beta chain was determined in a study of cytomegalovirus exposure and HLA in healthy donors. Whole-study results and caveats: Sequence variants that were highly shared formed a cluster that was likely a sequencing artifact. Upon later analysis, TCR association rates were observed to vary by HLA locus, being highest for DRB1 and lowest for HLA-C.

There are a few counts of this clone. Its cognate antigen is unknown. The CDR3 runs 15 residues. CDR1 SGHRS and CDR2 YFSETQ come from the germline V gene. Deletions cut 0 bases from V and 0 bases from J, with 9 bases between. Use of 60 Vbeta and 13 Jbeta primers characterized the PCR. The method was immunoSEQ multiplex PCR; TCRdb's version includes in-frame clones alone and lacks a portion of them. This sample has some 180,000 clones, with nearly 80% found just once. V usage is TRBV5-1 and J usage is TRBJ1-1, with D hard to call. The sequence was obtained from a female donor in good health and CMV-seronegative. The sequenced sample consisted of PBMCs. CDR3 region: CASSLGAGVNTEAFF. Here the CDR3 DNA reads TGCGCCAGCAGCTTGGGGGCGGGAGTGAACACTGAAGCTTTCTTT.